What follows is one T cell receptor (beta chain) and its context. As yet, its antigen is unknown. The CDR3 is 16 amino acids. V was cut by 2 bases and J by 0 bases, with 12 bases left in between. Germline V gene lookup returns CDR1 SGHDT and CDR2 YYEEEE. The sample originates from a study of T-cell reconstitution after alpha-beta-depleted transplantation in children. Preparation of the TCRbeta library was carried out with unique molecular identifiers. TCRdb called the PCR reads again in MiXCR, with one record for every CDR3 protein. This sample yields around 420,000 distinct CDR3 sequences, of which about a sixth are seen a single time; about 32% belongs to the top ten. Overall study findings and caveats: When one year had passed after transplant, most T-cell counts and diversity came from newly produced T cells. Several hundred expanded graft clones reportedly were the source of alpha-beta T cells about two months after transplant.

V gene TRBV5-6 combines with J gene TRBJ2-1; D is uncertain. Material: PBMCs, mostly from graft donor cells, obtained 360 days after TCRalphabeta/CD19-depleted stem cell transplant. The source is a boy under three years old who had a stem cell transplant for Wiskott-Aldrich syndrome, so the T cells may come from the graft donor. DNA for the CDR3: TGTGCCAGCAGCTTACCGAGAAAAGGCTCCTACAATGAGCAGTTCTTC. Its protein is CASSLPRKGSYNEQFF.